The following is a T cell receptor (beta chain) sequence with its context. Clones were sequenced by immunoSEQ multiplex PCR, and TCRdb holds only the in-frame ones, with some missing. The profile shows tens of thousands of clones, 80% to 90% of them singletons. The sample is drawn from a study of blood T cell repertoires in COVID-19. Whole-study context: Donors in the United States, Italy and Spain gave samples during acute or convalescent COVID-19.

The CDR3 is made up of 16 amino acids. Germline trimming cut 5 bases from V and 7 bases from J; bases unmatched to any gene: 11. Germline assignment: CDR1 MDHEN and CDR2 SYDVKM. The genes are TRBV28 and TRBJ2-2; TRBD1 agrees at 9 bases. This clonotype was sampled from a man aged 40-50 years with COVID-19, enrolled during active disease. Sequencing input: peripheral blood. CDR3 region: CASSETGTGLIGELFF. The CDR3 DNA reads as TGTGCCAGCAGTGAAACAGGGACAGGGCTGATCGGGGAGCTGTTTTTT.